This T cell receptor (beta chain) was found in a study of blood T cell repertoires in COVID-19. Overall study context: The cDNA or gDNA used as material had been derived from T cells, B-cell-depleted T cells, or PBMCs.

Methods used by the authors: By means of reference gene primer amplification, nucleated cell counts were estimated. Measured with immunoSEQ multiplex PCR; TCRdb has only the in-frame clones, and not every one. V and J calls plus clone size are reproduced from that table; the DNA served to infer D and trimming. The sample has 410,000 or so clones, approximately 90% seen once; the top ten hold roughly 1.6%. The CDR3 has 14 amino acids. V gave up 9 bases and J gave up 2 bases, with 17 bases separating them. Germline CDR1 and CDR2: WNHNN and SYGVQD (reference sequence). The Seattle site enrolled patients during active infection and followed them longitudinally.

The V call is TRBV10-1, the J call TRBJ2-7, with D maybe TRBD1 (7 bases). Sequencing used peripheral blood. This TCR was sampled from a woman aged 40 to 50 with COVID-19, enrolled during active disease. CDR3 sequence: CARRGRDTPYEQYF. CDR3 DNA: TGCGCCAGAAGGGGGCGGGACACCCCCTACGAGCAGTACTTC.